Listed below are T cell receptor beta chains from one sample, sequenced in a study of T-cell reconstitution after alpha-beta-depleted transplantation in children. TCRdb re-derived calls from the PCR reads in MiXCR, one entry per CDR3 protein. This repertoire shows about 340,000 distinct CDR3 sequences, about a tenth found once; its top ten account for approximately 2.3%. Sequencing was performed on PBMCs from the stem cell graft donor, taken from the stem cell graft. These receptors were obtained from a human donor who donated a stem cell graft to a child with acute lymphoblastic leukemia. CDR3s include the opening cysteine and the closing phenylalanine or tryptophan. D genes are given only for firm matches. Expanded clones are given a class, and other clones once, few, many or no size at all.

TRBJ2-3 | TRBV4-2 | NA | NA | CASSQDLTQGGDTQYF | TGTGCCAGCAGCCAAGATCTGACTCAAGGGGGAGATACGCAGTATTTT
TRBJ2-1 | TRBV4-1 | NA | NA | CASSQVPLAPEQFF | TGCGCCAGCAGCCAAGTACCCCTCGCCCCTGAGCAGTTCTTC
TRBJ2-2 | TRBV20-1 | NA | few | CSARVLTPGELFF | TGCAGTGCTAGAGTCCTCACCCCCGGGGAGCTGTTTTTT
TRBJ1-2 | TRBV4-2 | NA | NA | CASSQPGENGYTF | TGTGCCAGCAGCCAACCCGGGGAAAATGGCTACACCTTC
TRBJ2-7 | TRBV27 | NA | many | CASSLFPAKGYEQYF | TGTGCCAGCAGTTTATTCCCAGCGAAGGGTTACGAGCAGTACTTC
TRBJ1-1 | TRBV5-1 | NA | few | CASSPRQLGVNTEAFF | TGCGCCAGCAGCCCCAGACAATTAGGTGTGAACACTGAAGCTTTCTTT
TRBJ1-1 | TRBV20-1 | NA | few | CSASGFQNTEAFF | TGCAGTGCTAGTGGGTTCCAAAACACTGAAGCTTTCTTT
TRBJ2-1 | TRBV5-4 | NA | few | CASSSIVLGYRFSSYNEQFF | TGTGCCAGCAGCTCAATTGTGTTGGGGTACAGGTTTAGCTCCTACAATGAGCAGTTCTTC
TRBJ1-2 | TRBV5-1 | NA | NA | CASSLTAGGDGYTF | TGCGCCAGCAGCTTGACGGCTGGTGGGGATGGCTACACCTTC
TRBJ2-1 | TRBV14 | TRBD2 | NA | CASSRLLAGGLFLNEQFF | TGTGCCAGCAGCCGCCTACTAGCGGGAGGACTCTTTTTGAATGAGCAGTTCTTC
TRBJ1-2 | TRBV29-1 | NA | NA | CSVDRGAQHGYTF | TGCAGCGTTGATCGGGGGGCGCAACATGGCTACACCTTC
TRBJ2-2 | TRBV7-9 | NA | few | CASSQGPRNTGELFF | TGTGCCAGCAGCCAGGGACCCAGGAACACCGGGGAGCTGTTTTTT
TRBJ2-7 | TRBV27 | TRBD2 | few | CASSFRAPLAGLYEQYF | TGTGCCAGCAGTTTCCGCGCCCCTCTAGCGGGTCTTTACGAGCAGTACTTC
TRBJ2-2 | TRBV10-3 | TRBD2 | many | CAISSGTSPTGELFF | TGTGCCATCAGTTCCGGGACTAGCCCGACCGGGGAGCTGTTTTTT
TRBJ2-5 | TRBV7-9 | NA | NA | CASSLVDGQETQYF | TGTGCCAGCAGCTTAGTCGACGGACAGGAGACCCAGTACTTC
TRBJ1-5 | TRBV12-3/TRBV12-4 | NA | NA | CASSLARERQPQHF | TGTGCCAGCAGTTTAGCTCGGGAGAGGCAGCCCCAGCATTTT
TRBJ2-2 | TRBV7-2 | TRBD1 | NA | CASSRGDRRTGELFF | TGTGCCAGCAGCCGAGGGGACAGGAGAACCGGGGAGCTGTTTTTT
TRBJ2-3 | TRBV7-9 | TRBD1 | many | CASSLMTGGEDTQYF | TGTGCCAGCAGCTTAATGACAGGGGGCGAAGATACGCAGTATTTT
TRBJ2-1 | TRBV27 | TRBD1 | few | CAKRGRGWKGYYNEQFF | TGTGCCAAAAGAGGCAGGGGGTGGAAAGGATACTACAATGAGCAGTTCTTC
TRBJ2-3 | TRBV10-3 | NA | few | CAISEFRADTQYF | TGTGCCATCAGTGAGTTCAGGGCAGATACGCAGTATTTT
TRBJ1-1 | TRBV6-2/TRBV6-3 | NA | NA | CASSYTPSWAEAFF | TGTGCCAGCAGTTACACCCCATCTTGGGCTGAAGCTTTCTTT
TRBJ2-7 | TRBV20-1 | TRBD2 | few | CSAPPGTRHNEQYF | TGCAGTGCTCCCCCCGGGACTAGGCATAACGAGCAGTACTTC
TRBJ2-1 | TRBV7-8 | TRBD2 | few | CASSSLAGGLNEQFF | TGTGCCAGCAGCTCCCTAGCGGGAGGACTCAATGAGCAGTTCTTC
TRBJ1-4 | TRBV27 | NA | NA | CASSTLLGEKLFF | TGTGCCAGCAGCACCTTGTTGGGAGAAAAACTGTTTTTT
TRBJ1-4 | TRBV4-1 | TRBD1 | NA | CASSQEIGQGATNEKLFF | TGCGCCAGCAGCCAAGAAATAGGACAGGGCGCAACTAATGAAAAACTGTTTTTT
TRBJ2-3 | TRBV12-3/TRBV12-4 | NA | NA | CASSSVDPTDTQYF | TGTGCCAGCTCTAGTGTGGACCCCACAGATACGCAGTATTTT
TRBJ1-4 | TRBV4-1 | TRBD1 | many | CASSPDRDREKLFF | TGCGCCAGCAGCCCGGACAGGGATCGCGAAAAACTGTTTTTT
TRBJ1-1 | TRBV12-3/TRBV12-4 | NA | NA | CASRPRLTEAFF | TGTGCCAGCAGACCCCGGCTGACTGAAGCTTTCTTT
TRBJ2-7 | TRBV29-1 | NA | NA | CSVEVENGGYEQYF | TGCAGCGTTGAAGTCGAAAACGGGGGCTACGAGCAGTACTTC
TRBJ2-4 | TRBV20-1 | TRBD2 | few | CSARGTPGTIKNIQYF | TGCAGTGCTAGAGGGACTCCCGGGACTATCAAAAACATTCAGTACTTC
TRBJ2-5 | TRBV5-1 | TRBD2 | NA | CASSGLAGKEETQYF | TGCGCCAGCAGCGGGCTAGCGGGAAAGGAAGAGACCCAGTACTTC